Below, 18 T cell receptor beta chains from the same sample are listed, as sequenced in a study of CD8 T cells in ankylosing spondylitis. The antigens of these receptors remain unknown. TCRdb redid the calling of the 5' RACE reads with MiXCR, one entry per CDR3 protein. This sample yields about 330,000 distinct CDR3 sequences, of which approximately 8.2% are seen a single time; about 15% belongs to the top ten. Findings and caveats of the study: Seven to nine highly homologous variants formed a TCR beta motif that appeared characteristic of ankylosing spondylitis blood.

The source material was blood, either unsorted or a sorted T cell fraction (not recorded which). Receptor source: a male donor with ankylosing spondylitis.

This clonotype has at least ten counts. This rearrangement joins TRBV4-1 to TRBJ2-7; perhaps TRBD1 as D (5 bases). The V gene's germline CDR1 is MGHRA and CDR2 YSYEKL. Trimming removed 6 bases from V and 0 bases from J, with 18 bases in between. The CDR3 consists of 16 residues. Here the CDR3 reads CASSPYRDSSSYEQYF. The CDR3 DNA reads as TGCGCCAGCAGTCCCTACCGAGACAGCAGCTCCTACGAGCAGTACTTC.

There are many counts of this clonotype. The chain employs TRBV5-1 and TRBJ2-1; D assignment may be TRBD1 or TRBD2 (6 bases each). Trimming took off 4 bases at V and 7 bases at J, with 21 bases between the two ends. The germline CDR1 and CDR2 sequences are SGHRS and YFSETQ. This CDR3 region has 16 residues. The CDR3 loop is CASSPTGGGVRNEQFF. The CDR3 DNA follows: TGCGCCAGCAGCCCCACTGGGGGCGGGGTCAGGAATGAGCAGTTCTTC.

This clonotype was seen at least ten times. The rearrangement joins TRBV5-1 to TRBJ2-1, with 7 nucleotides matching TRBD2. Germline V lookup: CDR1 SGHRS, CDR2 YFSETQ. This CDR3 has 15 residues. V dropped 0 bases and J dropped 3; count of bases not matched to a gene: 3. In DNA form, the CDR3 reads TGCGCCAGCAGCTTGGGACTAGCATTCTACAATGAGCAGTTCTTC. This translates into CASSLGLAFYNEQFF.

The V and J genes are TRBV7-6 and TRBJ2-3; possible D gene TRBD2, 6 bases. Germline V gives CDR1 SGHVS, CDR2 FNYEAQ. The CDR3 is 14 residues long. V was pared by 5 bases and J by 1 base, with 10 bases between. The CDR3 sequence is CASSRGMGTDTQYF. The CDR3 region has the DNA TGTGCCAGCAGCCGCGGGATGGGCACAGATACGCAGTATTTT.

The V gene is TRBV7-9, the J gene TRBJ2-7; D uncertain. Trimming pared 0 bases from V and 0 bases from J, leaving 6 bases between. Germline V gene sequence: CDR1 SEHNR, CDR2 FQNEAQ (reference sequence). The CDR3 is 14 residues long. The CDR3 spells CASSLAEYSYEQYF. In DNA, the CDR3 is TGTGCCAGCAGCTTAGCGGAGTACTCCTACGAGCAGTACTTC.

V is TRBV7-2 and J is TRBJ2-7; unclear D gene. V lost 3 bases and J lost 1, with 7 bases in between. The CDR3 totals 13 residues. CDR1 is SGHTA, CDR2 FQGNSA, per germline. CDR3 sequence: CASSFRRSYEQYF. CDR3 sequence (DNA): TGTGCCAGCAGCTTCCGAAGATCCTACGAGCAGTACTTC. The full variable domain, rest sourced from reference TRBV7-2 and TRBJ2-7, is GAGVSQSPSNKVTEKGKDVELRCDPISGHTALYWYRQSLGQGLEFLIYFQGNSAPDKSGLPSDRFSAERTGGSVSTLTIQRTQQEDSAVYLCASSFRRSYEQYFGPGTRLTVT.

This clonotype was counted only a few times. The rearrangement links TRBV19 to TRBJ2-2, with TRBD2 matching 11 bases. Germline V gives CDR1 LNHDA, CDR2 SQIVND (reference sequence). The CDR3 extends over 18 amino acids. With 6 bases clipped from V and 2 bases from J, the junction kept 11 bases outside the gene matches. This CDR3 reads CASRSSGLAELNTGELFF. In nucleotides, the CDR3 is TGTGCCAGTAGATCGTCGGGACTAGCGGAATTAAACACCGGGGAGCTGTTTTTT.

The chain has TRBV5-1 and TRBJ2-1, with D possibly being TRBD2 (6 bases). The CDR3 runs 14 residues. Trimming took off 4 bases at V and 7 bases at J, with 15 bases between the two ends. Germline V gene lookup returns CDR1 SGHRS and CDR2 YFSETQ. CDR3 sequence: CASSVRGIRNEQFF. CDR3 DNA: TGCGCCAGCAGCGTCCGGGGGATTAGAAATGAGCAGTTCTTC.

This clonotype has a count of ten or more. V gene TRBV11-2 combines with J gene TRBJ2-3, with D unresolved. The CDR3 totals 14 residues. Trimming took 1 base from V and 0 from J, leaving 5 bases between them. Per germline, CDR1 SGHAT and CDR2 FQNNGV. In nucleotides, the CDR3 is TGTGCCAGCAGCTTAGTTGACAGCACAGATACGCAGTATTTT. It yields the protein CASSLVDSTDTQYF.

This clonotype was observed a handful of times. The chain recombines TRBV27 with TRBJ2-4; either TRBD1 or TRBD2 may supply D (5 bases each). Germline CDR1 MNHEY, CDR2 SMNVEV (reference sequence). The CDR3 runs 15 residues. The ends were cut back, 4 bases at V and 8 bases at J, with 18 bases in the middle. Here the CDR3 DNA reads TGTGCCAGCAGTTGGGCTGGTACAGGAGGTGACATTCAGTACTTC. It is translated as CASSWAGTGGDIQYF.

The CDR3 nucleotides read TGTGCCAGCGATCCGGCTAGCCGAACGAATGAGCAGTTCTTC. The encoded protein is CASDPASRTNEQFF. The V call is TRBV6-1, the J call TRBJ2-1, with D possibly matching TRBD2 (5 bases). The CDR3 sequence is 14 residues long. The germline gives CDR1 MNHNS, CDR2 SASEGT. V was trimmed by 8 bases and J by 7 bases, leaving 18 bases between them.

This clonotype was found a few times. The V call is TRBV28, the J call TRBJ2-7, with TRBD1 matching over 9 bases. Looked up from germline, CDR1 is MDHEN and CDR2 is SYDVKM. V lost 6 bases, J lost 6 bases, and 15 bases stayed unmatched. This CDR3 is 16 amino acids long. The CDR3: CASSPLAGTGRIEQYF. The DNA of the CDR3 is TGTGCCAGCAGCCCCTTAGCCGGGACAGGGAGAATCGAGCAGTACTTC.

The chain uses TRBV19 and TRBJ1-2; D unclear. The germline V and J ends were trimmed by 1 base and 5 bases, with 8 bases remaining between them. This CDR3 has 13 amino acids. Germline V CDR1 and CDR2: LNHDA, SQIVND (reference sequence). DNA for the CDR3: TGTGCCAGTAGTATAGTCACGGAATATGGCTACACCTTC. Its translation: CASSIVTEYGYTF.

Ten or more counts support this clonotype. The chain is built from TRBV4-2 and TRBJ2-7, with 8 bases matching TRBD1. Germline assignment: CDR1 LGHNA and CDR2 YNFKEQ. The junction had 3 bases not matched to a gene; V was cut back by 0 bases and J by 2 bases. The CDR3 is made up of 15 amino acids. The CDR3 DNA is TGTGCCAGCAGCCAAGAACGACAGGGGCCCTACGAGCAGTACTTC. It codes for CASSQERQGPYEQYF.

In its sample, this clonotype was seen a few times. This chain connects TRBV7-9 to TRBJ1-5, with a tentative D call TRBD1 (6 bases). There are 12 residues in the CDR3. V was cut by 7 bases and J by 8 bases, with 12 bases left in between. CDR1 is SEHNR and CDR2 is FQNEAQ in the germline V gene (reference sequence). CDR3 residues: CASTTGREPQHF. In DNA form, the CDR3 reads TGTGCCAGCACTACAGGGCGTGAGCCCCAGCATTTT.

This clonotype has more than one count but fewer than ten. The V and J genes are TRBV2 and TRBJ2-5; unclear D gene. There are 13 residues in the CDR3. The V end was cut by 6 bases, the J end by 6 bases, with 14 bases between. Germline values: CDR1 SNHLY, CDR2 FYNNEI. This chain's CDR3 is CASSPMTVKTQYF. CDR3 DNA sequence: TGTGCCAGCAGCCCTATGACCGTAAAGACCCAGTACTTC.

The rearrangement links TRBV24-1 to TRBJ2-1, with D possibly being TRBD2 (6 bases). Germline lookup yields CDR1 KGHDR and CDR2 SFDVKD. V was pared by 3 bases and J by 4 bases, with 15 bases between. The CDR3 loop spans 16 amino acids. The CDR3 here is CATSDGIAESYNEQFF. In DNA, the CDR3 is TGTGCCACCAGTGATGGGATAGCGGAGTCTTACAATGAGCAGTTCTTC.

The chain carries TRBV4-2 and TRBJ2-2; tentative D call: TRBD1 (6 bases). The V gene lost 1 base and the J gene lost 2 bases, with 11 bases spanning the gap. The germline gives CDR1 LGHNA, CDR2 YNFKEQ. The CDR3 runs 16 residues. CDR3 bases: TGTGCCAGCAGCCAAGTAAGACAGGTTAACACCGGGGAGCTGTTTTTT. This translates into CASSQVRQVNTGELFF.